Detailed here is one TCR beta chain. The antigen remains unidentified. The sample is drawn from a study of T cell responses to AZD1222 COVID-19 vaccine. Overall study findings and caveats: In the spike-specific TCR repertoire, nearly half reportedly target unmutated variant regions. Dominant at 160-218 and 743-854, vaccine-associated CD4 TCRs also spanned spike.

Assay: immunoSEQ multiplex PCR; the TCRdb copy retains only in-frame clones and omits some. The table has approximately 150,000 clones, roughly 92% seen once; the top ten hold around 1.3%. The germline V and J ends were trimmed by 2 bases and 4 bases, with 9 bases remaining between them. The CDR3 runs 13 residues. CDR1 is MNHEY and CDR2 is SMNVEV in the germline V gene (reference sequence). The clonotype comes from an adult who received the AZD1222 COVID-19 vaccine. The rearrangement links TRBV27 to TRBJ2-7, with D possibly being TRBD2 (6 bases). Sequencing used peripheral blood, obtained 28 days after the second AZD1222 dose. The CDR3 here is CASSLGGGYEQYF. The CDR3 DNA reads TGTGCCAGCAGTTTAGGAGGAGGGTACGAGCAGTACTTC.